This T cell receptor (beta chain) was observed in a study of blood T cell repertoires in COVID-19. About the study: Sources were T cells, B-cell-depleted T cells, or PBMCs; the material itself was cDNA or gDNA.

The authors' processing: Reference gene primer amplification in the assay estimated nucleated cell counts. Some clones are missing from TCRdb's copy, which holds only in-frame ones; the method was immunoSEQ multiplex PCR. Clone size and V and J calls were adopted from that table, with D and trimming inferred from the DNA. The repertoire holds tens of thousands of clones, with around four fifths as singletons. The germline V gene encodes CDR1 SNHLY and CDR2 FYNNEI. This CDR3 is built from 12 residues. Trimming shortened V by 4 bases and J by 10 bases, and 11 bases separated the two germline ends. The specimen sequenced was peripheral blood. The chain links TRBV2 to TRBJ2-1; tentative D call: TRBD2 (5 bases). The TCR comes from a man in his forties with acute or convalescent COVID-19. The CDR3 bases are TGTGCCAGCAGTGGGCGGGCCGGCGAGCAGTTCTTC. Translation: CASSGRAGEQFF. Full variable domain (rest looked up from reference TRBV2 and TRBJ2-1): EPEVTQTPSHQVTQMGQEVILRCVPISNHLYFYWYRQILGQKVEFLVSFYNNEISEKSEIFDDQFSVERPDGSNFTLKIRSTKLEDSAMYFCASSGRAGEQFFGPGTRLTVL.